The 4 T cell receptor beta chains given below trace back to one sample, sequenced in a study of blood T cell repertoires in COVID-19. TCRdb keeps only in-frame clones here, not all; method: immunoSEQ multiplex PCR. The data contain roughly 500,000 clones, 89% of them singletons. Sequencing was carried out using peripheral blood. These receptors all come from a man younger than 35 with COVID-19, enrolled during active disease.

This clone was observed a handful of times. This rearrangement joins TRBV10-1 to TRBJ1-1; TRBD1 aligns across 10 bases. J lost 9 bases, V lost 0 bases, and 7 bases had no gene match. This CDR3 has 15 residues. Germline V CDR1 and CDR2: WNHNN, SYGVQD (reference sequence). Written as DNA, the CDR3 is TGCGCCAGCAGTGAGTCGACAGGGGGCGCGACCCAAGCTTTCTTT. It specifies CASSESTGGATQAFF.

This clone was found a few times. The chain recombines TRBV24-1 with TRBJ2-7; maybe TRBD2 (8 bases). The CDR3 totals 20 residues. Germline V CDR1 and CDR2: KGHDR, SFDVKD. V was trimmed by 3 bases and J by 0 bases, leaving 26 bases between them. CDR3 bases: TGTGCCACCAGTGATGCCGGGAGGGACAGAACCACCGCTCCCTCCTACGAGCAGTACTTC. Encoded protein: CATSDAGRDRTTAPSYEQYF.

The chain joins TRBV7-8 to TRBJ2-1, with D maybe TRBD2 (6 bases). The CDR3 has 15 residues. Trimming left V 1 base short and J 7 bases short, with 14 bases between. The germline gives CDR1 SGHVS, CDR2 FQNEAQ. The CDR3 DNA reads TGTGCCAGCAGCTTAGACGGGAGTTCCTTTAATGAGCAGTTCTTC. Protein: CASSLDGSSFNEQFF. The full variable domain, with the rest looked up from reference TRBV7-8 and TRBJ2-1, is GAGVSQSPRYKVAKRGQDVALRCDPISGHVSLFWYQQALGQGPEFLTYFQNEAQLDKSGLPSDRFFAERPEGSVSTLKIQRTQQEDSAVYLCASSLDGSSFNEQFFGPGTRLTVL.

V gene TRBV7-2 combines with J gene TRBJ2-1; D may be TRBD1 (6 bases). This CDR3 is 14 amino acids long. V lost 5 bases, J lost 2 bases, and 10 bases lay in between. Germline V gives CDR1 SGHTA, CDR2 FQGNSA. The CDR3 loop is CASSQQGPYNEQFF. The CDR3 DNA reads as TGTGCCAGCAGCCAGCAGGGGCCCTACAATGAGCAGTTCTTC.